This TCR beta chain was sequenced for a study of shared clonotypes between healthy human individuals. V was trimmed by 5 bases and J by 4 bases, leaving 3 bases between them. In germline, CDR1 is SGDLS, CDR2 YYNGEE. The CDR3 length is 11 residues. Generated by immunoSEQ multiplex PCR, the TCRdb table keeps only in-frame clones and is missing some. The sample includes approximately 940,000 clones, around 80% seen only once; the top ten take approximately 1.5%. The V call is TRBV9, the J call TRBJ2-2; D is undetermined. This TCR was sampled from a man aged 18 to 29 in good health. Specimen: memory CD4+ T cells sorted from blood. Regarding subset: CD45RA-negative fraction. DNA for the CDR3: TGTGCCAGCAGAGGCACCGGGGAGCTGTTTTTT. As protein: CASRGTGELFF.